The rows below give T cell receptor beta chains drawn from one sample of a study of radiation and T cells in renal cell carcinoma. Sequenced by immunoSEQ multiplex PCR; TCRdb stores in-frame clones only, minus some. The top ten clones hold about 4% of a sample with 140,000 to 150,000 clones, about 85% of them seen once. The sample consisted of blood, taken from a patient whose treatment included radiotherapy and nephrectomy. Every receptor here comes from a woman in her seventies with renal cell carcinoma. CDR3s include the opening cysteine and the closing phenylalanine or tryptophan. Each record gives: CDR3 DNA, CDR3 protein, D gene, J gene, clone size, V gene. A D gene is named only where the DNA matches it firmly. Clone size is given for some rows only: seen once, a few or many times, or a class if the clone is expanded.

CDR3nt: TGTGCCAGCAGCCCCATGGGGGAGACCCAGTACTTC
CDR3aa: CASSPMGETQYF
d_gene: NA
j_gene: TRBJ2-5
abundance: NA
v_gene: TRBV7-9

CDR3nt: TGCGCCAGCAGCTTACTAGCGGACCTTACTCCACGGGGGGAGACCCAGTACTTC
CDR3aa: CASSLLADLTPRGETQYF
d_gene: TRBD2
j_gene: TRBJ2-5
abundance: NA
v_gene: TRBV5-1

CDR3nt: TGTGCCAGCAAGGGACACCCGAACACCGGGGAGCTGTTTTTT
CDR3aa: CASKGHPNTGELFF
d_gene: NA
j_gene: TRBJ2-2
abundance: NA
v_gene: TRBV6-6

CDR3nt: TGTGCCAGCAGTGAATCCCACAGGGGAGTTATAGCCAAAAACATTCAGTACTTC
CDR3aa: CASSESHRGVIAKNIQYF
d_gene: TRBD1
j_gene: TRBJ2-4
abundance: NA
v_gene: TRBV25-1

CDR3nt: TGTGCCAGCAGTTTAAAGAGTACCGGGGAGCTGTTTTTT
CDR3aa: CASSLKSTGELFF
d_gene: NA
j_gene: TRBJ2-2
abundance: NA
v_gene: TRBV27

CDR3nt: TGTGCCTGGGGGACTAGCGGGGACCCGACTCGAGCGCAGTATTTT
CDR3aa: CAWGTSGDPTRAQYF
d_gene: TRBD2
j_gene: TRBJ2-3
abundance: NA
v_gene: TRBV30

CDR3nt: TGTGCCAGCAGCTTGGCCGGGGTAGCGGGCAGGTCGGGAGATACGCAGTATTTT
CDR3aa: CASSLAGVAGRSGDTQYF
d_gene: TRBD2
j_gene: TRBJ2-3
abundance: NA
v_gene: TRBV5-4

CDR3nt: TGTGCCAGCAGTTACAAATGGGCCACTGAAGCTTTCTTT
CDR3aa: CASSYKWATEAFF
d_gene: NA
j_gene: TRBJ1-1
abundance: once
v_gene: TRBV6-5

CDR3nt: TGTGCCAGTAGTATTATCAACAGCCAAGCAACTAATGAAAAACTGTTTTTT
CDR3aa: CASSIINSQATNEKLFF
d_gene: NA
j_gene: TRBJ1-4
abundance: NA
v_gene: TRBV19

CDR3nt: TGTGCCAGCAGCCCCGGGACTAGCGGGTTGATCGGGGAGCTGTTTTTT
CDR3aa: CASSPGTSGLIGELFF
d_gene: TRBD2
j_gene: TRBJ2-2
abundance: NA
v_gene: TRBV5-4

CDR3nt: TGCGCCAGCAGCCCGGGGTACCAAGAGACCCAGTACTTC
CDR3aa: CASSPGYQETQYF
d_gene: NA
j_gene: TRBJ2-5
abundance: NA
v_gene: TRBV4-3

CDR3nt: TGTGCCATCAGTGGGGGGACAGGGGAGGAGACCCAGTACTTC
CDR3aa: CAISGGTGEETQYF
d_gene: TRBD1
j_gene: TRBJ2-5
abundance: NA
v_gene: TRBV10-3

CDR3nt: TGTGCCAGCCAGGACAGGGGATTATACAATGAGCAGTTCTTC
CDR3aa: CASQDRGLYNEQFF
d_gene: TRBD1
j_gene: TRBJ2-1
abundance: NA
v_gene: TRBV19

CDR3nt: TGTGCCAGCAGTTCTCCCAATCAGCCCCAGCATTTT
CDR3aa: CASSSPNQPQHF
d_gene: NA
j_gene: TRBJ1-5
abundance: few
v_gene: TRBV27

CDR3nt: TGTGCCAGAAGCCGGGCGCCCGGGTTACCCCTCCACTTT
CDR3aa: CARSRAPGLPLHF
d_gene: NA
j_gene: TRBJ1-6
abundance: NA
v_gene: TRBV5-3

CDR3nt: TGTGCCAGCACCTCGGGGGGGGCCTCCTACGAGCAGTACTTC
CDR3aa: CASTSGGASYEQYF
d_gene: TRBD2
j_gene: TRBJ2-7
abundance: NA
v_gene: TRBV7-2

CDR3nt: TGCGCCAGCAGCTCCCCGAAAACAACAGGGGACCGTGAAAAACTGTTTTTT
CDR3aa: CASSSPKTTGDREKLFF
d_gene: TRBD1
j_gene: TRBJ1-4
abundance: NA
v_gene: TRBV5-1

CDR3nt: TGTGCCAGCAGCGCCCTCTCTGGAAACACCATATATTTT
CDR3aa: CASSALSGNTIYF
d_gene: NA
j_gene: TRBJ1-3
abundance: NA
v_gene: TRBV6-6

CDR3nt: TGTGCCAGCAGCTTAGGGGGAAGTAAAGGAACAGAGGATACGCAGTATTTT
CDR3aa: CASSLGGSKGTEDTQYF
d_gene: NA
j_gene: TRBJ2-3
abundance: once
v_gene: TRBV7-2

CDR3nt: TGTGCCAGCAGTGTTGGAGGATCTGGGGCCAACGTCCTGACTTTC
CDR3aa: CASSVGGSGANVLTF
d_gene: NA
j_gene: TRBJ2-6
abundance: NA
v_gene: TRBV2

CDR3nt: TGCGCCACCCCCAACTATGGCTACACCTTC
CDR3aa: CATPNYGYTF
d_gene: NA
j_gene: TRBJ1-2
abundance: NA
v_gene: TRBV10-1

CDR3nt: TGCGCCAGCAGCCAAGGGGCTAGCGGTACGGAGACAGATACGCAGTATTTT
CDR3aa: CASSQGASGTETDTQYF
d_gene: TRBD2
j_gene: TRBJ2-3
abundance: NA
v_gene: TRBV4-3

CDR3nt: TGTGCCAGCAGCCCGCAAACTCTAGGGGGCCCCGGGGAGCTGTTTTTT
CDR3aa: CASSPQTLGGPGELFF
d_gene: TRBD1
j_gene: TRBJ2-2
abundance: NA
v_gene: TRBV2

CDR3nt: TGTGCCAGCAGCTCTTCCTCCGGGACACCCTACGAGCAGTACTTC
CDR3aa: CASSSSSGTPYEQYF
d_gene: NA
j_gene: TRBJ2-7
abundance: NA
v_gene: TRBV7-2

CDR3nt: TGTGCCAGCAGCTTGGGCGATACGCAGTATTTT
CDR3aa: CASSLGDTQYF
d_gene: NA
j_gene: TRBJ2-3
abundance: NA
v_gene: TRBV5-8

CDR3nt: TGCGCCAGCAGCCAGGAACAGGGGAATTCACCCCTCCACTTT
CDR3aa: CASSQEQGNSPLHF
d_gene: TRBD1
j_gene: TRBJ1-6
abundance: NA
v_gene: TRBV5-1

CDR3nt: TGTGCCAGCAGTGCGGGGAAACCGAACAATCAGCCCCAGCATTTT
CDR3aa: CASSAGKPNNQPQHF
d_gene: NA
j_gene: TRBJ1-5
abundance: NA
v_gene: TRBV6-1

CDR3nt: TGTGCCAGTAGAAGCCTAGAAGCAACTAATGAAAAACTGTTTTTT
CDR3aa: CASRSLEATNEKLFF
d_gene: NA
j_gene: TRBJ1-4
abundance: NA
v_gene: TRBV19

CDR3nt: TGTGCCAGCAACCCAGTTGACTACAATGAGCAGTTCTTC
CDR3aa: CASNPVDYNEQFF
d_gene: NA
j_gene: TRBJ2-1
abundance: NA
v_gene: TRBV5-4

CDR3nt: TGTGCCAGCGCCGAAACAGGGTTCAGCTCCTATAATTCACCCCTCCACTTT
CDR3aa: CASAETGFSSYNSPLHF
d_gene: NA
j_gene: TRBJ1-6
abundance: once
v_gene: TRBV25-1

CDR3nt: TGTGCCAGTAGTCCCCGTAGCGACATGGGGTCTGAAGCTTTCTTT
CDR3aa: CASSPRSDMGSEAFF
d_gene: NA
j_gene: TRBJ1-1
abundance: few
v_gene: TRBV19

CDR3nt: TGTGCCAGCAGTGAAGGGGGACATTCCAGTATTACTGAAGCTTTCTTT
CDR3aa: CASSEGGHSSITEAFF
d_gene: NA
j_gene: TRBJ1-1
abundance: NA
v_gene: TRBV28

CDR3nt: TGTGCCAGCAGCGGAGCGATGAACACTGAAGCTTTCTTT
CDR3aa: CASSGAMNTEAFF
d_gene: NA
j_gene: TRBJ1-1
abundance: NA
v_gene: TRBV9

CDR3nt: TGTGCCAGCAGCCGGGGGGCAGGGGCGGATGGCTACACCTTC
CDR3aa: CASSRGAGADGYTF
d_gene: NA
j_gene: TRBJ1-2
abundance: NA
v_gene: TRBV7-2

CDR3nt: TGTGCCAGTAGTGTGGGACAGCACTACGAGCAGTACTTC
CDR3aa: CASSVGQHYEQYF
d_gene: TRBD1
j_gene: TRBJ2-7
abundance: NA
v_gene: TRBV19

CDR3nt: TGTGCCAGCAGTGCAAAGGGAGAGACCCAGTACTTC
CDR3aa: CASSAKGETQYF
d_gene: NA
j_gene: TRBJ2-5
abundance: NA
v_gene: TRBV2

CDR3nt: TGTGCCAGCACCATTCGAGGACAGGGTCCCTACGAGCAGTACTTC
CDR3aa: CASTIRGQGPYEQYF
d_gene: TRBD1
j_gene: TRBJ2-7
abundance: NA
v_gene: TRBV6-1

CDR3nt: TGTGCCAGCAGCCTTCAGGGACTAGGGACTGAAGCTTTCTTT
CDR3aa: CASSLQGLGTEAFF
d_gene: NA
j_gene: TRBJ1-1
abundance: few
v_gene: TRBV6-1

CDR3nt: TGTGCCAGCAGCTTCGAACCGAGCTCCTACGAGCAGTACTTC
CDR3aa: CASSFEPSSYEQYF
d_gene: NA
j_gene: TRBJ2-7
abundance: NA
v_gene: TRBV11-2

CDR3nt: TGTGCCAGCAGTCCCGGACACACCGGGGAGCTGTTTTTT
CDR3aa: CASSPGHTGELFF
d_gene: NA
j_gene: TRBJ2-2
abundance: NA
v_gene: TRBV6-5

CDR3nt: TGCGCCAGCAGTTCCGACAGGGTAGAGGAAAAACTGTTTTTT
CDR3aa: CASSSDRVEEKLFF
d_gene: TRBD1
j_gene: TRBJ1-4
abundance: NA
v_gene: TRBV5-1

CDR3nt: TGCGCCAGCAGCTTTGGTAGCGGGGGGGCAGATACGCAGTATTTT
CDR3aa: CASSFGSGGADTQYF
d_gene: TRBD2
j_gene: TRBJ2-3
abundance: NA
v_gene: TRBV5-1

CDR3nt: TGTGCCAGCAGCGTCACCGGGACAGGGGGCAATCAGCCCCAGCATTTT
CDR3aa: CASSVTGTGGNQPQHF
d_gene: TRBD1
j_gene: TRBJ1-5
abundance: NA
v_gene: TRBV7-2

CDR3nt: TGTGCCAGCAGCTCGGGACAACTCCAAGAGACCCAGTACTTC
CDR3aa: CASSSGQLQETQYF
d_gene: NA
j_gene: TRBJ2-5
abundance: NA
v_gene: TRBV5-4

CDR3nt: TGTGCCAGCAGTGAAGTCCGGGGTTACGAGCAGTACTTC
CDR3aa: CASSEVRGYEQYF
d_gene: NA
j_gene: TRBJ2-7
abundance: few
v_gene: TRBV6-1

CDR3nt: TGTGCCAGCAGCTTGGCGAAGAGACAGGACATTAACTATGGCTACACCTTC
CDR3aa: CASSLAKRQDINYGYTF
d_gene: NA
j_gene: TRBJ1-2
abundance: NA
v_gene: TRBV5-4

CDR3nt: TGCGCCAGCACAGCGGGGGGGCCTAACAATGAGCAGTTCTTC
CDR3aa: CASTAGGPNNEQFF
d_gene: TRBD2
j_gene: TRBJ2-1
abundance: NA
v_gene: TRBV5-1

CDR3nt: TGTGCCTGGAGTGTAGGGGGGAGCAGGGAAAAACTGTTTTTT
CDR3aa: CAWSVGGSREKLFF
d_gene: NA
j_gene: TRBJ1-4
abundance: NA
v_gene: TRBV30

CDR3nt: TGTGCCAGCAGCTTGCCGGGTTCCAATTCACCCCTCCACTTT
CDR3aa: CASSLPGSNSPLHF
d_gene: NA
j_gene: TRBJ1-6
abundance: NA
v_gene: TRBV5-4

CDR3nt: TGTGCCAGCAGCCAAGGGGAGGGCACGATAAACGAGCAGTACTTC
CDR3aa: CASSQGEGTINEQYF
d_gene: TRBD2
j_gene: TRBJ2-7
abundance: NA
v_gene: TRBV4-2

CDR3nt: TGTGCCAGCAGCGTAGAGGCAGCCTGGGACACTGAAGCTTTCTTT
CDR3aa: CASSVEAAWDTEAFF
d_gene: NA
j_gene: TRBJ1-1
abundance: NA
v_gene: TRBV9

CDR3nt: TGTGCCAGCAGTCTGGGACTAGCGGCTCATAACACCGGGGAGCTGTTTTTT
CDR3aa: CASSLGLAAHNTGELFF
d_gene: TRBD2
j_gene: TRBJ2-2
abundance: NA
v_gene: TRBV5-4